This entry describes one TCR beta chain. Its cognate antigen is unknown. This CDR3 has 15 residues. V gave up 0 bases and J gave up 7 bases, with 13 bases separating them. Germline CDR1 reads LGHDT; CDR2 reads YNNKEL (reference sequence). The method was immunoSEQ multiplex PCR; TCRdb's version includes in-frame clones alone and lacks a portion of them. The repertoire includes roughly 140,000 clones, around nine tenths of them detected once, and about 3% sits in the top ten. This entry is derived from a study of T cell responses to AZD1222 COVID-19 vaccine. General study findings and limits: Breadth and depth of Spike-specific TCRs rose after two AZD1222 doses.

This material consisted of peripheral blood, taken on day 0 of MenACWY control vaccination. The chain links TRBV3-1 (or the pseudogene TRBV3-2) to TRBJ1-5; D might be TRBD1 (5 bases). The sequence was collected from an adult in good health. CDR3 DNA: TGTGCCAGCAGCCAAGATGGGGGGATAGGACAGCCCCAGCATTTT. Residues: CASSQDGGIGQPQHF.